This T cell receptor (beta chain) was identified during a study of Ad26.COV2.S vaccination and SARS-CoV-2 variants. As for treatment: approximately 18 received Ad26.COV2.S at low or high dose, single or two shots; roughly 5 received placebo; per-sample allocation not given. Following the first vaccine or placebo injection, samples were taken on day 63. Vaccination used an Ad26 vector expressing Wuhan-strain SARS-CoV-2 spike. The assay was immunoSEQ multiplex PCR, and TCRdb's table has in-frame clones only and misses some. The sample includes fewer than 400,000 clones, 88% of them seen just once. Study conclusions and caveats: Substantial breadth was reported for post-vaccination spike-specific CD8+ and CD4+ T cells. An underestimation of total T cell responses may have resulted from the TCR breadth and depth analyses. People given the vaccine had a wider spike-specific TCR breadth than placebo recipients did.

The V segment lost 2 bases and the J segment 4 bases; nucleotides outside the gene matches: 7. This CDR3 contains 15 residues. CDR1 is MNHNS and CDR2 is SASEGT in the germline V gene. A word on this clone: No antigen is known for it.

The receptor was isolated from a person between 18 and 65 years old who received the Ad26.COV2.S COVID-19 vaccine or a placebo. The chain recombines TRBV6-1 with TRBJ1-2; 7 positions agree with TRBD1. The material sequenced was peripheral blood, taken in a trial of Ad26.COV2.S vaccine versus placebo. CDR3 protein: CASSERRGRSYGYTF. DNA for the CDR3: TGTGCCAGCAGTGAAAGGAGGGGGCGCAGCTATGGCTACACCTTC.